This T cell receptor beta chain is from a study of blood T cells in healthy people across ages. Findings and caveats of the study: More naive CD4+ cells and higher diversity marked long-lived donors relative to aged donors.

Looked up from germline, CDR1 is SGHTA and CDR2 is FQGNSA. The CDR3 runs 12 residues. Primed by a sample-barcoded 5' primer and a J-beta primer mix, a second PCR proceeded for roughly 6 to 12 cycles. Template switching added a 12-random-nucleotide identifier to every cDNA molecule. A single record per CDR3 protein comes from TCRdb applying MiXCR to the 5' RACE reads. The sample includes approximately 850,000 distinct CDR3 sequences, about three fifths seen only once; the top ten take 20% to 25%. Concerning this clonotype itself: What it binds is not known. An end of the junction differs from the germline gene, which may be a read error.

Caucasian, healthy and from Russia, the donors were aged between roughly 6 and 95. The total RNA that was extracted per sample amounted to at least 5 micrograms. This TCR came from a man aged 25 to 40 in good health. Sequencing input: blood. This chain uses TRBV7-2 with TRBJ2-3; a possible D gene is TRBD1 (5 bases). The CDR3 DNA sequence: TGTGCCAACAGCTTGCAGGGAGATACGCAGTATTTT. Translation: CANSLQGDTQYF. The full variable domain, completed using reference TRBV7-2 and TRBJ2-3, is GAGVSQSPSNKVTEKGKDVELRCDPISGHTALYWYRQSLGQGLEFLIYFQGNSAPDKSGLPSDRFSAERTGGSVSTLTIQRTQQEDSAVYLCANSLQGDTQYFGPGTRLTVL.